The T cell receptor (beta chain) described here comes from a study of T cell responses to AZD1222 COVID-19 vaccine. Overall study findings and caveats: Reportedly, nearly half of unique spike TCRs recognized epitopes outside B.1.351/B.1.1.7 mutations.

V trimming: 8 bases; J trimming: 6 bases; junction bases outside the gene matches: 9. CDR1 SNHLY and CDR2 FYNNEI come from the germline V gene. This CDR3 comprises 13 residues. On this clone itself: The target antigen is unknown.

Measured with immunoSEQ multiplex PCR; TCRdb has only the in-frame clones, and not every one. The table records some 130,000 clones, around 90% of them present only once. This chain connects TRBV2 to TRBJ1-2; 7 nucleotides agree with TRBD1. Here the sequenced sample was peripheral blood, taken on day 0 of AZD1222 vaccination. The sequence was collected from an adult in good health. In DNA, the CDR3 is TGTGCCAGCGGATGGGACGGGACAGATGGCTACACCTTC. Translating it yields CASGWDGTDGYTF. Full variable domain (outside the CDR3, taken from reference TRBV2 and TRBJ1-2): EPEVTQTPSHQVTQMGQEVILRCVPISNHLYFYWYRQILGQKVEFLVSFYNNEISEKSEIFDDQFSVERPDGSNFTLKIRSTKLEDSAMYFCASGWDGTDGYTFGSGTRLTVV.